Below, 29 T cell receptor beta chains from the same sample are listed, as sequenced in a study of shared clonotypes between healthy human individuals. The data were produced by immunoSEQ multiplex PCR, yet TCRdb's version contains in-frame clones alone and is incomplete. This sample has 2,500,000 or so clones; more than 80% occur once, and the top ten carry around 0.15%. The sample consisted of naive CD4+ T cells sorted from blood. Documented subset: CD45RA+ positively selected. Receptors were obtained from a man aged 18 to 29 in good health.

The genes are TRBV5-1 and TRBJ1-1, with TRBD1 as a possible D gene (5 bases). The CDR3 is made up of 17 amino acids. Trimming cost V 1 base and J 2 bases, with 18 bases left between them. Germline V gene lookup returns CDR1 SGHRS and CDR2 YFSETQ. CDR3 amino acids: CASSLRGYQMSNTEAFF. Written as DNA, the CDR3 is TGCGCCAGCAGCTTGAGGGGTTACCAAATGAGCAACACTGAAGCTTTCTTT. Using reference TRBV5-1 and TRBJ1-1 for the parts outside the CDR3, the full variable domain is KAGVTQTPRYLIKTRGQQVTLSCSPISGHRSVSWYQQTPGQGLQFLFEYFSETQRNKGNFPGRFSGRQFSNSRSEMNVSTLELGDSALYLCASSLRGYQMSNTEAFFGQGTRLTVV.

CDR3 residues: CSAGSGRSDNEQFF. CDR3 bases: TGCAGCGCCGGAAGCGGGAGAAGCGACAATGAGCAGTTCTTC. V gene TRBV29-1 combines with J gene TRBJ2-1; 8 nucleotides line up with TRBD2. V dropped 7 bases and J dropped 5; count of bases not matched to a gene: 10. Germline CDR1 and CDR2: SQVTM and ANQGSEA. This CDR3 comprises 14 residues.

The chain carries TRBV11-3 and TRBJ2-5; 9 nucleotides align to TRBD2. The CDR3 is 15 residues long. V shed 5 bases, J shed 5 bases, and the junction held 9 bases outside the gene matches. Germline CDR1 is SGHNT and CDR2 is YENEEA. CDR3 DNA: TGTGCCAGCAGCCGTAAAGCGGGGGGAACGGAGACCCAGTACTTC. Protein sequence: CASSRKAGGTETQYF.

This clone has a handful of counts. This chain links TRBV11-2 with TRBJ1-4; D perhaps matches TRBD1 (5 bases). This CDR3 has 13 residues. Germline V gene lookup returns CDR1 SGHAT and CDR2 FQNNGV. V lost 5 bases to trimming and J lost 5 bases, with 9 bases between them. The CDR3 is CASSERTNEKLFF. The CDR3 bases are TGTGCCAGCAGCGAGCGGACAAATGAAAAACTGTTTTTT.

The rearrangement uses TRBV10-2 and TRBJ2-1; the D is unclear. V was shortened by 3 bases and J by 3 bases, with 9 bases between the two germline ends. The CDR3 runs 14 residues. The V gene's germline CDR1 is WSHSY and CDR2 SAAADI. CDR3 region: CASSDSNLYNEQFF. The CDR3 coding sequence is TGCGCCAGCAGTGACTCCAACCTCTACAATGAGCAGTTCTTC.

The rearrangement uses TRBV29-1 and TRBJ1-1; D is undetermined. The CDR3 has 13 residues. The V gene's germline CDR1 is SQVTM and CDR2 ANQGSEA. V was pared by 4 bases and J by 1 base, with 10 bases between. CDR3 loop: CSVVAHANTEAFF. The CDR3 DNA reads TGCAGCGTTGTTGCTCATGCGAACACTGAAGCTTTCTTT.

This chain links TRBV5-5 with TRBJ2-6, with D possibly being TRBD1 (5 bases). The CDR3 contains 16 residues. Trimming removed 4 bases from V and 1 base from J, with 12 bases in between. The germline V gene has CDR1 SGHKS and CDR2 YYEKEE (reference sequence). CDR3 DNA: TGTGCCAGCAGCGTTTCAGGGTCATCTGGGGCCAACGTCCTGACTTTC. Its translation: CASSVSGSSGANVLTF.

The chain links TRBV19 to TRBJ1-6; D perhaps matches TRBD1 (5 bases). This CDR3 is 13 amino acids long. Trimming removed 5 bases from V and 8 bases from J, with 10 bases in between. From germline, CDR1 is LNHDA and CDR2 SQIVND (reference sequence). CDR3 in DNA: TGTGCCAGTAGTCGCTCGGGGGATTCACCCCTCCACTTT. It codes for CASSRSGDSPLHF.

The chain carries TRBV6-1 and TRBJ1-1; D possibly corresponds to TRBD1 (6 bases). The germline V gene encodes CDR1 MNHNS and CDR2 SASEGT. CDR3 length: 13 amino acids. The V end was cut by 4 bases, the J end by 4 bases, with 10 bases between. The CDR3 region is CASSATGSTEAFF. Here the CDR3 DNA reads TGTGCCAGCAGTGCTACAGGGTCCACTGAAGCTTTCTTT.

A word on this clone: Other DNA sequences of this sample code for an identical CDR3. The chain combines TRBV4-3 with TRBJ2-7; D is unresolved. CDR1 LGHNA and CDR2 YSLEER come from the germline V gene. This CDR3 comprises 13 residues. The V end lost 0 bases, the J end lost 1 base, and 4 bases lay between the germline ends. The CDR3 loop is CASSQDGSYEQYF. The CDR3 DNA is TGCGCCAGCAGCCAAGATGGGTCCTACGAGCAGTACTTC.

This clone has just one count. This chain links TRBV7-2 with TRBJ2-7; perhaps D is TRBD1 or TRBD2 (5 bases each). The germline V and J ends were trimmed by 2 bases and 3 bases, with 14 bases remaining between them. CDR1 and CDR2 from the germline V gene are SGHTA and FQGNSA. The CDR3 length is 15 residues. In DNA, the CDR3 is TGTGCCAGCAGCTTACCCGGGGCCAAGATCTACGAGCAGTACTTC. It translates to CASSLPGAKIYEQYF.

The genes are TRBV6-6 and TRBJ2-2, with 8 bases aligning to TRBD1. The trim removed 2 bases at V and 7 bases at J, leaving 6 bases unmatched. The CDR3 runs 15 residues. Germline-derived CDR1 and CDR2 are MNHNY and SVGAGI (reference sequence). The CDR3 loop is CASSYTDRGSGELFF. The DNA of the CDR3 is TGTGCCAGCAGTTACACCGACAGGGGTAGCGGGGAGCTGTTTTTT.

The chain recombines TRBV29-1 with TRBJ2-5, with 8 bases matching TRBD1. This CDR3 is built from 15 residues. Germline CDR1 reads SQVTM; CDR2 reads ANQGSEA. The J segment lost 5 bases and the V segment lost 0 bases, leaving 8 bases of the junction unmatched. The CDR3 protein is CSVEDRQGSIETQYF. The CDR3 DNA sequence: TGCAGCGTTGAAGATCGACAGGGGAGTATTGAGACCCAGTACTTC.

DNA of the CDR3: TGTGCCAGTAGTATAGGGGCCCTAGGGGACACTGAAGCTTTCTTT. Translation: CASSIGALGDTEAFF. The chain joins TRBV19 to TRBJ1-1, with TRBD1 as a possible D gene (5 bases). Deletions cut 1 base from V and 3 bases from J, with 12 bases between. The germline V gene has CDR1 LNHDA and CDR2 SQIVND (reference sequence). The CDR3 length is 15 residues.

The genes are TRBV15 and TRBJ1-2; 10 bases align to TRBD1. The ends lost 5 bases at V and 8 bases at J; junction bases unmatched: 8. The CDR3 totals 14 residues. Germline V CDR1 and CDR2: LNHNV, YYDKDF (reference sequence). As DNA, the CDR3 is TGTGCCACCAGCCCCGGAGGGACAGGGGACGGCTACACCTTC. Translated, it gives CATSPGGTGDGYTF.

On this clone: Other DNA sequences in the sample encode the same CDR3. The chain couples TRBV5-1 to TRBJ1-2; maybe TRBD1 (5 bases). The V end was cut by 4 bases, the J end by 4 bases, with 11 bases between. This CDR3 has 13 amino acids. The germline CDR1 and CDR2 sequences are SGHRS and YFSETQ. CDR3 amino acids: CASSPDRVYGYTF. The CDR3 coding sequence is TGCGCCAGCAGCCCCGACAGAGTCTATGGCTACACCTTC.

The V and J genes are TRBV18 and TRBJ2-5, with 8 positions matching TRBD2. The CDR3 contains 14 residues. With V trimmed by 6 bases and J by 3 bases, 6 bases remained unmatched. CDR1 and CDR2 (germline): KGHSH, LQKENI. CDR3 nucleotide sequence: TGTGCCAGCTCCGCTAGCGGGTTTAAAGAGACCCAGTACTTC. Its translation is CASSASGFKETQYF.

A word on this clone: This same CDR3 is encoded by further DNA sequences in the sample. The rearrangement joins TRBV18 to TRBJ2-7; D gene ambiguous. Germline loops: CDR1 KGHSH, CDR2 LQKENI. CDR3 size: 12 residues. V lost 2 bases and J 5 bases, leaving 7 bases between the germline ends. The CDR3 nucleotides are TGTGCCAGCTCACCAGGGCGAGACGAGCAGTACTTC. Translation: CASSPGRDEQYF.

The chain is built from TRBV6-6 and TRBJ2-1; possibly TRBD2 for D (6 bases). This CDR3 is built from 15 residues. The V end lost 2 bases, the J end lost 2 bases, and 10 bases lay between the germline ends. Germline V lookup: CDR1 MNHNY, CDR2 SVGAGI (reference sequence). CDR3: CASSYGGKTYNEQFF. CDR3 DNA: TGTGCCAGCAGTTACGGCGGGAAGACCTACAATGAGCAGTTCTTC.

V is TRBV5-1 and J is TRBJ1-4; tentatively, D is TRBD1 (5 bases). The V end lost 7 bases, the J end lost 3 bases, and 13 bases lay between the germline ends. This CDR3 has 14 amino acids. Germline V CDR1 and CDR2: SGHRS, YFSETQ. Here the CDR3 DNA reads TGCGCCAGCTCTGGGGGGGGTGCTAATGAAAAACTGTTTTTT. This sequence encodes CASSGGGANEKLFF.

The genes are TRBV30 and TRBJ1-2; D is ambiguous. Per the germline V gene, CDR1 is GTSNPN and CDR2 is SVGIG (reference sequence). V was clipped by 0 bases and J by 0 bases, with 11 bases between them. The CDR3 consists of 15 residues. The CDR3 DNA is TGTGCCTGGAGTGTACTCCACAGAACTAACTATGGCTACACCTTC. It specifies CAWSVLHRTNYGYTF.

The chain joins TRBV30 to TRBJ1-1, with 9 positions matching TRBD1. The CDR3 runs to 13 residues. The V gene end was trimmed by 5 bases and the J gene end by 3 bases; junction bases not matched to a gene: 4. The germline V gene has CDR1 GTSNPN and CDR2 SVGIG (reference sequence). Here the CDR3 reads CAWGTGRDTEAFF. DNA for the CDR3: TGTGCCTGGGGGACAGGGAGGGACACTGAAGCTTTCTTT.

The chain links TRBV6-1 to TRBJ1-6; no reliable D call. The CDR3 consists of 14 residues. Germline V gene data show CDR1 as MNHNS and CDR2 as SASEGT. V lost 6 bases and J lost 3, with 9 bases in between. The CDR3 is CASSAGIYNSPLHF. CDR3 bases: TGTGCCAGCAGCGCCGGGATCTATAATTCACCCCTCCACTTT.

V gene TRBV15 combines with J gene TRBJ1-2, with 7 bases identical to TRBD1. J lost 4 bases, V lost 6 bases, and 5 bases had no gene match. Germline-derived CDR1 and CDR2 are LNHNV and YYDKDF (reference sequence). The CDR3 is 13 amino acids. In DNA form, the CDR3 reads TGTGCCACCAGTGCAGGGGGAATCTATGGCTACACCTTC. It yields the protein CATSAGGIYGYTF.

The chain has TRBV5-1 and TRBJ1-1, with D hard to call. The germline gives CDR1 SGHRS, CDR2 YFSETQ. The V gene lost 4 bases and the J gene lost 0 bases, with 13 bases spanning the gap. The CDR3 has 15 residues. The CDR3 here is CASSLGGAMNTEAFF. CDR3 nucleotides: TGCGCCAGCAGCCTGGGTGGAGCTATGAACACTGAAGCTTTCTTT.

V and J are TRBV18 and TRBJ2-5; TRBD2 aligns across 7 bases. Germline V gene lookup returns CDR1 KGHSH and CDR2 LQKENI. V was pared by 3 bases and J by 0 bases, with 4 bases of the junction left unmatched. The CDR3 is 15 amino acids. For the CDR3, the DNA is TGTGCCAGCTCACCTTTCAGCGGGAACCAAGAGACCCAGTACTTC. This encodes CASSPFSGNQETQYF. The full variable domain, in which reference TRBV18 and TRBJ2-5 provide the parts outside the CDR3, is NAGVMQNPRHLVRRRGQEARLRCSPMKGHSHVYWYRQLPEEGLKFMVYLQKENIIDESGMPKERFSAEFPKEGPSILRIQQVVRGDSAAYFCASSPFSGNQETQYFGPGTRLLVL.

Here the CDR3 DNA reads TGTGCCAGCAGTCAGGGACAGGTCGCCAAAAACATTCAGTACTTC. Protein: CASSQGQVAKNIQYF. J is TRBJ2-4 and V is TRBV6-6, with 8 bases identical to TRBD1. V lost 5 bases to trimming and J lost 1 base; unmatched junction nucleotides: 4. The CDR3 extends over 15 amino acids. Germline V gene sequence: CDR1 MNHNY, CDR2 SVGAGI (reference sequence).

V gene TRBV30 combines with J gene TRBJ2-5, with 12 bases that match TRBD1. J lost 5 bases, V lost 8 bases, and 12 bases had no gene match. The CDR3 contains 15 residues. The germline gives CDR1 GTSNPN, CDR2 SVGIG (reference sequence). DNA for the CDR3: TGTGCCGGAGCCCGGGACAGGGGGCAGTGGGAGACCCAGTACTTC. Amino acid sequence: CAGARDRGQWETQYF.

The J gene is TRBJ2-7, the V gene TRBV12-2; the table gives TRBD2 as D, unverified against the DNA. TRBV12-2 is a pseudogene locus. The CDR3 sequence is 15 residues long. The CDR3 sequence is CASRLAVDGAYEQYF. DNA of the CDR3: TGTGCAAGTCGCTTAGCGGTGGACGGGGCCTACGAGCAGTACTTC.